Below, 25 T cell receptor beta chains from the same sample are listed, as sequenced in a study of control samples from healthy donors and cancer patients. Some clones are missing from TCRdb's copy, which holds only in-frame ones; the method was immunoSEQ multiplex PCR. The table shows about 80,000 clones, with roughly 88% occurring only once. The sample comprised PBMCs. Source of these receptors: a man aged 55-75 years with head and neck cancer.

V is TRBV5-4 and J is TRBJ2-5, with TRBD1 identical over 7 bases. This CDR3 comprises 15 residues. Germline-derived CDR1 and CDR2 are SGHNT and YYREEE (reference sequence). V dropped 4 bases and J dropped 7; count of bases not matched to a gene: 13. The CDR3 sequence is CASSDTGTDYRTQYF. In nucleotides, the CDR3 is TGTGCCAGCAGCGATACCGGGACAGATTACAGGACCCAGTACTTC.

The genes are TRBV9 and TRBJ2-5; 11 nucleotides line up with TRBD1. The length of the CDR3 is 14 residues. Germline V CDR1 and CDR2: SGDLS, YYNGEE. After removal of 4 bases from V and 3 bases from J, the junction contained 2 bases not matched to a gene. CDR3 sequence: CASSRTGGEETQYF. CDR3 DNA: TGTGCCAGCAGCCGGACAGGGGGCGAAGAGACCCAGTACTTC.

J is TRBJ1-6 and V is TRBV18; unclear D gene. Per the germline V gene, CDR1 is KGHSH and CDR2 is LQKENI. CDR3 size: 15 residues. Trimming cost V 6 bases and J 0 bases, with 9 bases left between them. The CDR3 DNA reads TGTGCCAGCTCCCCTCAGAGCTCCTATAATTCACCCCTCCACTTT. Translation: CASSPQSSYNSPLHF.

The chain has TRBV5-1 and TRBJ2-4, with D uncertain. V gave up 0 bases and J gave up 0 bases, with 10 bases separating them. The CDR3 loop spans 16 amino acids. CDR1 SGHRS and CDR2 YFSETQ come from the germline V gene. The CDR3 DNA follows: TGCGCCAGCAGCTTGGAGGCATTCCGAGCCAAAAACATTCAGTACTTC. This sequence encodes CASSLEAFRAKNIQYF.

The V and J genes are TRBV24-1 and TRBJ2-5; D uncertain. The CDR3 runs to 14 residues. The V gene's germline CDR1 is KGHDR and CDR2 SFDVKD. Trimming took 7 bases from V and 2 from J, leaving 13 bases between them. CDR3 bases: TGTGCCACCAGGGAAAACGGAAATCAAGAGACCCAGTACTTC. This codes for CATRENGNQETQYF.

This rearrangement joins TRBV6-6 to TRBJ2-1; D may match TRBD1 or TRBD2 (5 bases each). The germline V gene encodes CDR1 MNHNY and CDR2 SVGAGI (reference sequence). The CDR3 covers 14 residues. V shed 9 bases and J shed 1 base, with 13 bases lying between them. The CDR3 DNA is TGTGCCAGTCGGACCGGGACGTCCTACAATGAGCAGTTCTTC. Amino acid sequence: CASRTGTSYNEQFF.

This clone was detected only a few times. J is TRBJ2-1 and V is TRBV5-1; 12 nucleotides align to TRBD2. The germline V gene encodes CDR1 SGHRS and CDR2 YFSETQ. The CDR3 loop spans 19 amino acids. The ends lost 5 bases at V and 0 bases at J; junction bases unmatched: 12. This CDR3 is CASRNLGLAGPSSYNEQFF. The DNA of the CDR3 is TGCGCCAGCAGAAACTTAGGACTAGCGGGACCGAGCTCCTACAATGAGCAGTTCTTC.

This sequence joins TRBV3-1 (or the pseudogene TRBV3-2) and TRBJ1-4, with D unclear. Per germline, CDR1 LGHDT and CDR2 YNNKEL (reference sequence). The CDR3 loop spans 15 amino acids. Trimming removed 1 base at V and 4 bases at J, with 10 bases between. CDR3 amino acids: CASSQGGRRNEKLFF. The CDR3 bases are TGTGCCAGCAGCCAAGGGGGTAGACGTAATGAAAAACTGTTTTTT.

CDR3 DNA: TGTGCCAGCAGTTCCATGGGACAGGGTGGGCAGTACTTC. Amino acids: CASSSMGQGGQYF. The chain is built from TRBV12-3 or TRBV12-4 and TRBJ2-7; 9 bases fit TRBD1. The CDR3 length is 13 residues. Trimming at V came to 4 bases and at J to 9 bases, leaving 7 bases not matched to a gene.

The V gene is TRBV28, the J gene TRBJ1-2; D is perhaps TRBD1 (6 bases). The CDR3 sequence is 14 residues long. The V end was cut by 2 bases, the J end by 0 bases, with 7 bases between. The germline V gene encodes CDR1 MDHEN and CDR2 SYDVKM. The CDR3 is CASSLQGTNYGYTF. The CDR3 DNA reads as TGTGCCAGCAGTTTACAGGGGACTAACTATGGCTACACCTTC.

This chain joins TRBV7-9 and TRBJ1-3; D not resolved. V lost 4 bases, J lost 9 bases, and 10 bases lay in between. The CDR3 length is 12 residues. Looked up from germline, CDR1 is SEHNR and CDR2 is FQNEAQ (reference sequence). The DNA of the CDR3 is TGTGCCAGCAGCTCCTTGGTGACCACCATATATTTT. Protein: CASSSLVTTIYF.

The V gene is TRBV3-1 (or the pseudogene TRBV3-2), the J gene TRBJ2-1, with D perhaps matching TRBD1 (6 bases). The CDR3 loop spans 15 amino acids. Germline-derived CDR1 and CDR2 are LGHDT and YNNKEL (reference sequence). Trimming removed 4 bases from V and 9 bases from J, with 19 bases in between. The CDR3 protein is CASSPWGGGGTEQFF. The CDR3 region has the DNA TGTGCCAGCAGCCCTTGGGGTGGTGGGGGCACTGAGCAGTTCTTC.

The sample holds one count of this clone. The chain uses TRBV11-2 and TRBJ2-2; D is ambiguous. Trimming shortened V by 6 bases and J by 0 bases, and 14 bases separated the two germline ends. Looked up from germline, CDR1 is SGHAT and CDR2 is FQNNGV. The CDR3 loop spans 16 amino acids. This CDR3 is CASRDAKNSNTGELFF. CDR3 coding DNA: TGTGCCAGCAGGGACGCCAAGAACTCGAACACCGGGGAGCTGTTTTTT. The variable domain in full, completed from reference TRBV11-2 and TRBJ2-2, reads EAGVAQSPRYKIIEKRQSVAFWCNPISGHATLYWYQQILGQGPKLLIQFQNNGVVDDSQLPKDRFSAERLKGVDSTLKIQPAKLEDSAVYLCASRDAKNSNTGELFFGEGSRLTVL.

This clone has a single count. The genes are TRBV6-5 and TRBJ1-1; D gene uncertain. Germline V gene data show CDR1 as MNHEY and CDR2 as SVGAGI. The CDR3 consists of 13 residues. The V end was cut by 6 bases, the J end by 1 base, with 9 bases between. In nucleotides, the CDR3 is TGTGCCAGCAGCCCCCTCCCGAACACTGAAGCTTTCTTT. It yields the protein CASSPLPNTEAFF.

The chain is built from TRBV28 and TRBJ2-7; 10 bases agree with TRBD2. With V trimmed by 6 bases and J by 2 bases, 7 bases remained unmatched. This CDR3 is 15 amino acids long. Germline CDR1 and CDR2: MDHEN and SYDVKM. The CDR3 region has the DNA TGTGCCAGCAGCCCAGAACTAGCGGGGACCTACGAGCAGTACTTC. Translated, it gives CASSPELAGTYEQYF.

This clone turned up a few times. The sample carries other DNA sequences with the same CDR3. This sequence joins TRBV5-1 and TRBJ2-3; tentative D call: TRBD1 (5 bases). There are 15 residues in the CDR3. V lost 0 bases and J lost 0, with 8 bases in between. Germline lookup yields CDR1 SGHRS and CDR2 YFSETQ. The CDR3 is CASSLVQGSTDTQYF. The DNA for the CDR3 is TGCGCCAGCAGCTTGGTTCAGGGTAGCACAGATACGCAGTATTTT.

The V and J genes are TRBV6-1 and TRBJ2-5; D is undetermined. This CDR3 spans 12 amino acids. Trimming stripped 1 base from V and 4 bases from J, with 4 bases between. Germline V gene sequence: CDR1 MNHNS, CDR2 SASEGT. The CDR3 sequence is CASSEEVETQYF. The CDR3 DNA reads as TGTGCCAGCAGTGAAGAGGTAGAGACCCAGTACTTC.

The V gene is TRBV5-6, the J gene TRBJ2-7; either TRBD1 or TRBD2 may fit D (5 bases each). Between the trimmed V and J ends, which lost 4 bases and 0 bases, there was a span of 17 bases. CDR1 is SGHDT and CDR2 is YYEEEE in the germline V gene. The CDR3 extends over 16 amino acids. The CDR3 here is CASSGPGTVSSYEQYF. In DNA form, the CDR3 reads TGTGCCAGCAGCGGTCCCGGGACGGTTAGCTCCTACGAGCAGTACTTC.

A single count supports this clone. This chain joins TRBV3-1 (or the pseudogene TRBV3-2) and TRBJ2-3, with no clear D. The germline V and J ends were trimmed by 4 bases and 6 bases, with 5 bases remaining between them. Germline V gene data show CDR1 as LGHDT and CDR2 as YNNKEL (reference sequence). This CDR3 has 11 residues. The CDR3, as DNA: TGTGCCAGCAGCCTTGGGGATACGCAGTATTTT. It translates to CASSLGDTQYF.

This sequence joins TRBV4-2 and TRBJ2-7; TRBD1 matches 10 bases. Germline CDR1 is LGHNA and CDR2 is YNFKEQ. CDR3 size: 19 residues. V shed 1 base and J 2 bases; nucleotides not matched to a gene: 14. In nucleotides, the CDR3 is TGTGCCAGCAGCCAAGCCTGGGGATTGGACAGGGGGACCCCCTACGAGCAGTACTTC. Encoded protein: CASSQAWGLDRGTPYEQYF.

The chain employs TRBV18 and TRBJ2-1, with D possibly TRBD1 on 5 matching bases. The CDR3 runs to 13 residues. Trimming shortened V by 4 bases and J by 6 bases, and 10 bases separated the two germline ends. Germline CDR1 reads KGHSH; CDR2 reads LQKENI. The CDR3 here is CASSLTGGNEQFF. CDR3 nucleotides: TGTGCCAGCTCACTTACAGGCGGCAATGAGCAGTTCTTC.

This chain connects TRBV28 to TRBJ1-2, with a possible D match to TRBD1 (6 bases). This CDR3 comprises 15 residues. Germline CDR1 MDHEN, CDR2 SYDVKM. The ends were cut back, 5 bases at V and 3 bases at J, with 16 bases in the middle. CDR3 in DNA: TGTGCCAGCAGTGAAAAGGGGGTTCCCCACTATGGCTACACCTTC. It specifies CASSEKGVPHYGYTF.

The gene calls are TRBV21-1 and TRBJ2-3. TRBV21-1 is a pseudogene segment. The length of the CDR3 is 17 residues. The chain's CDR3 is CASSKLGGVGRTDTQYF. The CDR3 region has the DNA TGTGCCAGCAGCAAATTGGGCGGTGTAGGCCGCACAGATACGCAGTATTTT.

This clone has just a few counts. The gene calls are TRBV5-6 and TRBJ2-4; D might be TRBD2 (5 bases). CDR1 SGHDT and CDR2 YYEEEE come from the germline V gene. The CDR3 runs to 13 residues. Trimming stripped 3 bases from V and 8 bases from J, with 12 bases between. CDR3 sequence: CASSSAGGDIQYF. CDR3 DNA: TGTGCCAGCAGCTCTGCGGGTGGGGACATTCAGTACTTC.

This clone occurred once. This chain joins TRBV7-9 and TRBJ1-2, with D perhaps matching TRBD1 (6 bases). The CDR3 sequence is 15 residues long. V gave up 1 base and J gave up 2 bases, with 11 bases separating them. Germline assignment: CDR1 SEHNR and CDR2 FQNEAQ (reference sequence). This CDR3 is CASSLGAQGNYGYTF. CDR3 coding DNA: TGTGCCAGCAGCTTAGGGGCCCAGGGGAACTATGGCTACACCTTC.